The present TCR beta chain was sequenced within a study of vaccination and CD4 T cells after COVID-19. Study-wide background: Overlapping spike peptides of SARS-CoV-2, HCoV-NL63, HCoV-OC43 and HCoV-229E stimulated the cells.

Germline V gene lookup returns CDR1 GTSNPN and CDR2 SVGIG (reference sequence). The CDR3 totals 11 residues. V dropped 8 bases and J dropped 6 bases, with 11 bases sitting between them. Cultured CD4+ T cell DNA underwent sequencing with the Oncomine TCR Beta short-read assay. TCRdb reprocessed the PCR reads with MiXCR, giving one entry per CDR3 protein. The data hold approximately 7,000 distinct CDR3 sequences, with approximately 74% observed a single time. In regard to this clonotype: Its antigen is as yet unknown.

Sample treatment: approximately 10-day PBMC culture with coronavirus spike peptide pools or control peptides (ViraFEST assay). After around ten days of culture, CD4+ T cells were negatively selected. This chain links TRBV30 with TRBJ1-5; a possible D gene is TRBD1 (6 bases). This TCR derives from a human donor who had recovered from COVID-19. The specimen was CD4+ T cells from blood, cultured in vitro. The CDR3, as DNA: TGTGCCGGGGGGGCTACTCAGCCCCAGCATTTT. This translates into CAGGATQPQHF.